This T cell receptor beta chain was found in a study of cytomegalovirus exposure and HLA in healthy donors (dated by TCRdb to about 2017). Background on the whole study: An earlier analysis of some 600 of the donors reported 276 Gb of sequence data and around 110 million unique TCR beta sequences obtained from some 200 million T cells. Along with the approximately 650-subject first cohort, a separate validation cohort of 120 different subjects was used. Donor age, sex, ethnicity and CMV serostatus were compiled together with the repertoire data. A later genetic analysis took genome-wide SNP genotypes for about three fifths of the roughly 670 donors and used that subset as a discovery cohort. Among a few hundred genotyped donors of the cohort, an average of 235,054 unique TCR beta nucleotide sequences were sequenced per donor, around 20% of them non-productive. The study combined high-throughput TCR immunosequencing, statistical association of individual TCRs with disease status, and machine learning to predict cytomegalovirus infection status. The study profiled the T cell repertoires of fewer than 850 subjects by immunosequencing and related them to cytomegalovirus serostatus. To decide whether each TCR beta V gene segment behaved as functional or pseudogenic, an earlier analysis of 587 of the donors relied on high-throughput TCR beta sequencing. All discovery cohort repertoires had been generated on a single sequencing platform. A later analysis re-examined previously published TCR beta repertoires from more than 600 donors and added high-resolution HLA genotyping to investigate patterns of TCR occurrence. HLA typing covered class I and class II loci at four-digit resolution. Among the roughly 390 genotyped donors, approximately 77% belonged to the genetic ancestry cluster associated with self-reported Caucasian donors. The study was designed to test whether signatures of past pathogen exposure could be identified by cataloging public T cell receptors. Roughly five DR-DQ haplotypes were handled as single units for association and clustering, since linkage in the cohort was strong. Roughly 300 gigabases of sequencing data and around 80 million unique TCR sequences made up an early release that covered around 640 HLA-typed donors. Typing coverage differed by locus: A, B, C, DRB1 and DQB1 were typed in roughly 620-630 donors, DQA1 in roughly 510, DPA1 in around 600, and DPB1 in just under 490. In the later analysis, no new phenotypic data were used to find candidate immune exposures; instead, reliance was placed on TCR beta sequences and their occurrence across donors.

Its CDR3 holds 13 amino acids, cysteine through phenylalanine. Only the CDR3 portion is preserved as DNA: 39 bases, with reading frame beginning at the first base. As encoded in the germline V gene (reference sequence), CDR1 is GTSNPN while CDR2 is SVGIG. The cohort was made up of 500 to 850 healthy bone marrow donors. All cohort members were sampled while nominally healthy, although unrecorded immune exposures were likely present. The donor tested CMV seropositive and was one of the 289 seropositive cohort members. Every donor gave a peripheral blood sample, and the peripheral blood mononuclear cells from that sample were used for TCR beta sequencing. The Qiagen DNeasy Blood Extraction Kit was used to extract genomic DNA from the blood cell samples. As for this clone: Its binding antigen is unknown. Compared with germline, one end of the junction differs, possibly owing to a read error.

General findings and caveats noted by the study authors: CMV serostatus was the only immune exposure information available for the cohort. According to the authors, the approach could potentially be generalized to other disease states and immunological phenotypes. Several of the top co-occurrence clusters appeared to be linked to parvovirus B19, influenza, CMV and Epstein-Barr virus, according to a later analysis. Roughly uniform sequencing depth across donors was assumed in presence/absence analyses, although this assumption may not hold. HLA typing was unavailable for some donors at each locus, so association tests used only the typed subset. A total of 150 or so TCR beta chains were listed by the study as associated with cytomegalovirus. Compared with the roughly 670-donor mean, donors in an Asian-associated ancestry cluster had fewer N-insertions in productive TCRs, according to a later genetic analysis. A later genetic analysis associated a missense DCLRE1C variant with V-gene and J-gene trimming of TCR beta chains, and an independent cohort replicated the association. In a later analysis, TCR association rates were found to vary across HLA loci, with the most associated TCRs seen for DRB1 alleles and the fewest for HLA-C alleles. In a later analysis, HLA-associated TCR beta chains were found to be more clonally expanded and to have lower generation probabilities than equally common non-associated chains. A cluster of highly shared sequence variants was judged likely to represent a technical artifact of the sequencing pipeline. The earlier analysis of nearly 600 of the donors excluded 15 to 20 rarely observed V segments, including chromosome 9 orphons, because counts were too low. Most TCR sequences were seen in very few donors, while some public TCRs were found in many individuals. An earlier analysis of 587 of the donors showed that most TCR beta V segments appeared in productive rearrangements either about 90% or about 30% of the time, which broadly matched IMGT annotations. A few of the identified cytomegalovirus-associated TCR beta chains were confirmed in vitro to be specific for cytomegalovirus antigens. In a later analysis, 15,000 to 20,000 TCR beta sequences were associated with specific HLA alleles at a false discovery rate of 0.05. The 87-base-pair reads could not distinguish some IMGT-functional V segments, including TRBV6-2 and TRBV6-3, so those segments were excluded. A further reported finding was that TCR beta sequences accurately predicted the HLA-A and HLA-B alleles for most subjects in the first cohort. Cytomegalovirus status was reported to be diagnosed by the classifier with high specificity and sensitivity in both the original and validation cohorts. When HLA alleles, especially DR and DQ, strongly co-occurred, attributing TCR associations to individual alleles was difficult. According to a later analysis, most CMV-associated TCR beta chains appeared to be HLA-restricted, and the HLA associations seemed to be driven largely by CMV exposure. Correlated functional status among segregating V segments might be attributable to linkage disequilibrium, but an unknown experimental factor could not be ruled out. This cohort had only TCR beta chains sequenced, and the lack of alpha or paired-chain data limited which features could be detected.

Library preparation was by the immunoSEQ multiplex PCR assay. The multiplex PCR relied on a mix of 60 forward primers for TCR Vbeta segments and 13 reverse primers for TCR Jbeta segments. Amplification of the CDR3 region of rearranged TCR beta genes was performed with a multiplex PCR assay on genomic DNA. On the Illumina HiSeq System, the amplified TCR beta libraries were sequenced as 87-base-pair reads. Per the authors' processing: A later analysis counted about 76 million unique TCR beta chains across the 500 to 850 repertoires, and roughly 9.9 million of these chains were shared by at least two donors. Raw reads were error-corrected and collapsed into unique sequences with a nearest-neighbor algorithm that merged closely related sequences to remove PCR and sequencing errors. V, D and J gene segments were assigned by aligning CDR3 sequences to IMGT reference sequences. For a sequence to be retained, at least a six-nucleotide match to both a V gene segment and a J gene segment was required. A rearrangement was called productive if the CDR3 had no stop codons and remained in frame with V and J, and every other rearrangement was called non-productive. CDR3 was defined according to IMGT convention as the region running from the second conserved V-encoded cysteine to the conserved J-encoded phenylalanine. In an earlier analysis of approximately 500 of the donors, sequences lacking an unambiguous match to a single V gene segment were excluded. An earlier analysis of about 600 of the donors called V segments functional above 56.7% productive rearrangements and segregating when the between-donor standard deviation exceeded 5%. To diagnose cytomegalovirus status from the catalog of TCR beta chain sequences, a statistical classification framework was built. A later analysis assigned V and J genes by comparing TCR nucleotide sequences with IMGT/GENE-DB human TR gene sequences. A later analysis assigned CDR3 sequences and most-parsimonious VDJ recombination scenarios with the TCRdist pipeline. In a later analysis, each TCR beta chain was defined by its CDR3 amino acid sequence together with its V-gene family, and reads without a unique V-gene family were excluded. A later analysis removed roughly 590 highly shared, low-generation-probability nucleotide sequences to deal with suspected cross-contamination and a sequencing artifact. In a later analysis, a clonal expansion index for each public chain was calculated from normalized within-repertoire ranks of inferred template counts. In a later analysis, generation probabilities were computed with a VDJ recombination model fitted to out-of-frame rearrangements, and the resulting probabilities were checked against IGoR. In a later analysis, hypergeometric tests were used to score TCR-TCR, TCR-HLA and TCR-CMV co-occurrence, with a repertoire-size bias correction applied to TCR pairs. A later analysis estimated false discovery rates by permuting HLA or CMV assignments 20 times. In a later analysis, co-occurring TCRs were grouped using DBSCAN, and TCRdist sequence similarity was added for clustering within HLA-allele-positive subsets. Repertoires with fewer than 30,000 or more than 120,000 public chains were left out of co-occurrence clustering, as were five repertoires with anomalous nucleotide sharing. In TCRdb, the immuneACCESS table is reduced to in-frame sequences with V and J assigned. These tables do not hold every clone; where another copy was compared, an unresolved V gene accounts for under half, and the others remain unexplained. V and J calls and clone size are those listed in that table; D and trimming were worked out from the DNA. The sample table holds approximately 150,000 clones, of which about 80% were seen once. The ten largest clones add up to 3.7% of the sample.

The TCR sequence derives from a man aged 25 to 45 in good health and CMV-seropositive. The specimen was PBMCs. The chain employs TRBV30 and TRBJ1-5; the D gene lacks a confident call. The sequenced DNA: TGTGCCTGGAGTGGAGGCCCCGACCAGCCCCGGCATTTT. This translates into CAWSGGPDQPRHF.